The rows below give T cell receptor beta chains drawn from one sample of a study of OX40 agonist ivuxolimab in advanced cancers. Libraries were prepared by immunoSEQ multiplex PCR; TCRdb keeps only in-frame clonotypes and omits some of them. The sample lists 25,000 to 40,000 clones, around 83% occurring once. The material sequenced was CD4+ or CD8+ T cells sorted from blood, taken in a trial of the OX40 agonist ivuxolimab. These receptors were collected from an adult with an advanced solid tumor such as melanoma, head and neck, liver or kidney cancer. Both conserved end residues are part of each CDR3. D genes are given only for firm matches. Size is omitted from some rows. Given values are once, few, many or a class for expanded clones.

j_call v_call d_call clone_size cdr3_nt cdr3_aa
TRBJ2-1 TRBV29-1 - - TGCAGCGTTCCAATGGGTATTGATATGAACAATGAGCAGTTCTTC CSVPMGIDMNNEQFF
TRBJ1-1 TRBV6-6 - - TGTGCCAGCAGTTACTCGAGTGTAGGGGTGAACACTGAAGCTTTCTTT CASSYSSVGVNTEAFF
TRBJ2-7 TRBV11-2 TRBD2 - TGTGCCAGCAGCTTTGGGACTAGCGCCTACGAGCAGTACTTC CASSFGTSAYEQYF
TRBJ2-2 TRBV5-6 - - TGTGCCAGCAGCTTGGTGGTGAACACCGGGGAGCTGTTTTTT CASSLVVNTGELFF
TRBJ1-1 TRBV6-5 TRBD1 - TGTGCCAGCAGTTACTCCACAGGGGGCACTGAAGCTTTCTTT CASSYSTGGTEAFF
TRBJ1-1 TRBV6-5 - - TGTGCCAGCAGTTACTCGACGGGAAGTGAAGCTTTCTTT CASSYSTGSEAFF
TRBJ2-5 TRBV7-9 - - TGTGCCAGCAGCTTCAGTCAGGGACACCAAGAGACCCAGTACTTC CASSFSQGHQETQYF
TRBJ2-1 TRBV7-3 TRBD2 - TGTGCCAGCAGCTTAGTGCGGGAGGGCCTGAACGAGCAGTTCTTC CASSLVREGLNEQFF
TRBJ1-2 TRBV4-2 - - TGTGCCAGCAGCCAGGAAGCCCGCTCTTCTAACTATGGCTACACCTTC CASSQEARSSNYGYTF
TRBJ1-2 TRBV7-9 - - TGTGCCAGCACCGGTACCTCTTCCCCTATGTATGGCTACACCTTC CASTGTSSPMYGYTF
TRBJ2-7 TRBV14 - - TGTGCCAGCAGCCAAGGCGGGGGCAACGAGCAGTACTTC CASSQGGGNEQYF
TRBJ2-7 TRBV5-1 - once TGCGCCAGCAGCTTGGAAGGCTTAGGCGCCTACGAGCAGTACTTC CASSLEGLGAYEQYF
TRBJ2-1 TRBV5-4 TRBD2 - TGTGCCAGCAGCTTGGCGTCGGGAGGGGACAATGAGCAGTTCTTC CASSLASGGDNEQFF
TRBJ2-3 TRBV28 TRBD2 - TGTGCCAGCAGTTTTTTTAGCGGGGGGTTAGATACGCAGTATTTT CASSFFSGGLDTQYF
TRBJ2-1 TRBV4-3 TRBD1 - TGCGCCAGCAGCCCCGCAGGACAGGAGTACCAGTTCTTC CASSPAGQEYQFF
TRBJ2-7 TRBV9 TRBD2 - TGTGCCAGCAGCCGAACTAGCGGGAGCTCCTACGAGCAGTACTTC CASSRTSGSSYEQYF
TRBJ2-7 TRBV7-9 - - TGTGCCAGCAGCCCCCCGGGGGCCTACGAGCAGTACTTC CASSPPGAYEQYF
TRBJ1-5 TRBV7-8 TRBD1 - TGTGCCAGCAGCTCGAAGGGTGACAGGGGTTATCAGCCCCAGCATTTT CASSSKGDRGYQPQHF
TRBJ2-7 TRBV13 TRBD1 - TGTGCCAGCAGCTCGGCAGGGGGCTCCTACGAGCAGTACTTC CASSSAGGSYEQYF
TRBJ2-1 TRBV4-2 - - TGTGCCAGCAGCCAAGAAGAAGGGGCGTACAATGAGCAGTTCTTC CASSQEEGAYNEQFF
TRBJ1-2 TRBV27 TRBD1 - TGTGCCAGCAGTACGAGGGACAGCGGAGGCTACACCTTC CASSTRDSGGYTF
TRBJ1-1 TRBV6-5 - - TGTGCCAGCAGTTACGGGGGGACTGAAGCTTTCTTT CASSYGGTEAFF
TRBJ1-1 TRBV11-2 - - TGTGCCAGCAGCTATCGGATGCTGAACACTGAAGCTTTCTTT CASSYRMLNTEAFF
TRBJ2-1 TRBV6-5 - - TGTGCCAGCAGCCGGACCGATCTCAATGAGCAGTTCTTC CASSRTDLNEQFF
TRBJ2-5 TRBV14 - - TGTGCCAGCAGCCGCCCGGGGCTCTATGAGACCCAGTACTTC CASSRPGLYETQYF
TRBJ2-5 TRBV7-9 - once TGTGCCAGCAGCTTACCGGGCTTGGAGACCCAGTACTTC CASSLPGLETQYF
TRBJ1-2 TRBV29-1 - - TGCAGCTGCTCTACGGGAGCCTCTAACTATGGCTACACCTTC CSCSTGASNYGYTF
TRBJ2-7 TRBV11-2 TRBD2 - TGTGCCAGCAGCTTAGCGGCGGGAGGCTACGAGCAGTACTTC CASSLAAGGYEQYF
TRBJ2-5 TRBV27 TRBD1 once TGTGCCAGCAGTTTAGTGGGGACAGGGGGCAGAAAGACCCAGTACTTC CASSLVGTGGRKTQYF
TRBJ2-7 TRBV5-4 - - TGTGCCAGCAGCTTGTGGGGCAGGGGGGCAGACGAGCAGTACTTC CASSLWGRGADEQYF
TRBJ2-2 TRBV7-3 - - TGTGCCAGCAGCTCCAACACCGGGGAGCTGTTTTTT CASSSNTGELFF
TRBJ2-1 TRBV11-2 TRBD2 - TGTGCCAGCAGTCCTCTAGCGGGTTATGAGCAGTTCTTC CASSPLAGYEQFF
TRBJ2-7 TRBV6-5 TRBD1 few TGTGCCAGCAGGTCCCGGGACAGGGGGCTGTGGGAGCAGTACTTC CASRSRDRGLWEQYF
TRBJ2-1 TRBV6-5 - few TGTGCCAGCAGTTACTTCTCGGACAGCTCCTACAATGAGCAGTTCTTC CASSYFSDSSYNEQFF
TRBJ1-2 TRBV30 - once TGTGCCTGGAGTACCCCGGGGTCGTCCGGCTATGGCTACACCTTC CAWSTPGSSGYGYTF
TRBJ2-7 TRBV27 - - TGTGCCAGCAGTCCTAGGGGAACCTACGAGCAGTACTTC CASSPRGTYEQYF
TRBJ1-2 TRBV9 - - TGTGCCAGCAGCGAAGGGTCGACCCCTAGCTACACCTTC CASSEGSTPSYTF
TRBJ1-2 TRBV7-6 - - TGTGCCAGCAGCCCGACAGTGAACTATGGCTACACCTTC CASSPTVNYGYTF
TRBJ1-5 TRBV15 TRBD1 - TGTGCCACCAGCGCTACAGGGGCCTATAGCAATCAGCCCCAGCATTTT CATSATGAYSNQPQHF
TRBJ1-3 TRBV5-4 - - TGTGCCAGCAGCCCTTGGGACCGTGGAAACACCATATATTTT CASSPWDRGNTIYF
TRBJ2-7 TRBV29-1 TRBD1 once TGCAGCGTTGAAGGGACAGGGGGATCCTACGAGCAGTACTTC CSVEGTGGSYEQYF
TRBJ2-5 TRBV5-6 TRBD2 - TGTGCCAGCAGCACGGGGGGAGAGACCCAGTACTTC CASSTGGETQYF
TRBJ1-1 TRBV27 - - TGTGCCAGCAGTCCAAGGGGGGTGAACACTGAAGCTTTCTTT CASSPRGVNTEAFF
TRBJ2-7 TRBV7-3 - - TGTGCCAGCAGCTTAGGAGGGGCAAACGAGCAGTACTTC CASSLGGANEQYF
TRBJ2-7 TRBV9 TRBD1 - TGTGCCAGCAGCGTAGCTTACAGGGGAAACGAGCAGTACTTC CASSVAYRGNEQYF
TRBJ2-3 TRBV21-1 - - TGTGCCAGCCTTCCCACAGATACGCAGTATTTT CASLPTDTQYF
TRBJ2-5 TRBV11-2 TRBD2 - TGTGCCAGCAGCCCGTCGGGAGGGACCCAGTACTTC CASSPSGGTQYF
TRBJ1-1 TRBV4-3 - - TGCGCCAGCAGCCAAGGTACTCCCTGGACAGATATGAACACTGAAGCTTTCTTT CASSQGTPWTDMNTEAFF
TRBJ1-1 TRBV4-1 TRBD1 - TGCGCCAGCAGCCAAGTGACAGGGACGGATTTTATTAGAGTCGAAGCTTTCTTT CASSQVTGTDFIRVEAFF
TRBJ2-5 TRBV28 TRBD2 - TGTGCCAGCAGTGAACGGACTAGCGGATTACAAGAGACCCAGTACTTC CASSERTSGLQETQYF
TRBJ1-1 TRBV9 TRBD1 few TGTGCCAGCAGCGTTACAGGGACAGAGGGGGACACTGAAGCTTTCTTT CASSVTGTEGDTEAFF
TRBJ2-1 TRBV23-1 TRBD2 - TGCGCCAGCAGTAGGTGGACTAGCGGGCGAAGGACCTACAATGAGCAGTTCTTC CASSRWTSGRRTYNEQFF
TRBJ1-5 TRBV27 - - TGTGCCAGCAGCCCCTCTCTAGGCGGCCAGCCCCAGCATTTT CASSPSLGGQPQHF
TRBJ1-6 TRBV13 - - TGTGCCAGCAGCTTATATAGGTTAAGTTCACCCCTCCACTTT CASSLYRLSSPLHF
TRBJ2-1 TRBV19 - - TGTGCCAGTAGTATAGTGGGCCCCTACAATGAGCAGTTCTTC CASSIVGPYNEQFF
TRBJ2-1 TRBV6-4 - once TGTGCCAGCAGTGACGGGCGAGATGAGCAGTTCTTC CASSDGRDEQFF
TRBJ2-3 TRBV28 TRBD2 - TGTGCCAGCAGTTTCGTAGCGGGATTTGCAGATACGCAGTATTTT CASSFVAGFADTQYF
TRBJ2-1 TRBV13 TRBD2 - TGTGCCAGCAGGGGGGATAGCGGGAATTCCTACAATGAGCAGTTCTTC CASRGDSGNSYNEQFF
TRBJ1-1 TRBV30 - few TGTGCCTGGAGGGCAGGGTTTTTGGACACTGAAGCTTTCTTT CAWRAGFLDTEAFF